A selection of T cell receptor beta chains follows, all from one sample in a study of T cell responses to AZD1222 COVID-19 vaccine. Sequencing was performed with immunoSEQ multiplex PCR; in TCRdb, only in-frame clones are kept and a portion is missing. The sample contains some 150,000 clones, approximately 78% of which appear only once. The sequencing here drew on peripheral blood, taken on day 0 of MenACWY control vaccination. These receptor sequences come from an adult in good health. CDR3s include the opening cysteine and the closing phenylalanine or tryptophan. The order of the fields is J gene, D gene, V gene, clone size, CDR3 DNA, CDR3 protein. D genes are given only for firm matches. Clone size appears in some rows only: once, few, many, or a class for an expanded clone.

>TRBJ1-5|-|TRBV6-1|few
TGTGCCAGCAGTGAAAGAGGCGGCAAGTCTAATCAGCCCCAGCATTTT
CASSERGGKSNQPQHF
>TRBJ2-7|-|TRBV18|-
TGTGCCAGCTCACCACCGGCAGGGCTTTACGACGAGCAGTACTTC
CASSPPAGLYDEQYF
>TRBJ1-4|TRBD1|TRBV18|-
TGTGCCAGCTCACCAGAAAGGGGGCGAGCAACTAATGAAAAACTGTTTTTT
CASSPERGRATNEKLFF
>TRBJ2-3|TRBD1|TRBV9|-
TGTGCCAGCAGCGAATCCGGGACAGACACAGATACGCAGTATTTT
CASSESGTDTDTQYF
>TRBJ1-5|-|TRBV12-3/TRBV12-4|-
TGTGCCAGCAGTTTTGGGGATTATCAGCCCCAGCATTTT
CASSFGDYQPQHF
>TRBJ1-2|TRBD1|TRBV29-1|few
TGCAGCGTTGCCAACCCGACAGGGTCTGACTATGGCTACACCTTC
CSVANPTGSDYGYTF
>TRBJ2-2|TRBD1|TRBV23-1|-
TGCGCCAGCAGTCACCCGAGGACAGGGTCGACCGGGGAGCTGTTTTTT
CASSHPRTGSTGELFF
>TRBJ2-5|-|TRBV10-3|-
TGTGCCATCAGTGCTTTGGAGGGGCCCCAAGAGACCCAGTACTTC
CAISALEGPQETQYF
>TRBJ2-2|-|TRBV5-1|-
TGCGCCAGCAGCTTGGTGGGGGAGAACACCGGGGAGCTGTTTTTT
CASSLVGENTGELFF
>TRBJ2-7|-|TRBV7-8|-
TGTGCCAGCAGCTTGCAGGGTTACGAGCAGTACTTC
CASSLQGYEQYF
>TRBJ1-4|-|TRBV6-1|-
TGTGCCAGCAGTGAGCCCTCTACAGGGTTGACTAATGAAAAACTGTTTTTT
CASSEPSTGLTNEKLFF
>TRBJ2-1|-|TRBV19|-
TGTGCCAGTAGTATAGATAACACAGGGATTTACAATGAGCAGTTCTTC
CASSIDNTGIYNEQFF
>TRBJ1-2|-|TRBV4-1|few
TGCGCCAGCAGCCAGTCAGCCGGGACACAGAGATATGGCTACACCTTC
CASSQSAGTQRYGYTF
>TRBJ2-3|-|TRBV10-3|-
TGTGCCATCAGTGAGTCGGAAGATACGCAGTATTTT
CAISESEDTQYF
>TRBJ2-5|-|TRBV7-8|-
TGTGCCAGCAGAGAAGGGAAGCTCGAGACCCAGTACTTC
CASREGKLETQYF
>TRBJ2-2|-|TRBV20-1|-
TGCAGTGCTAGTGTAGTATCCGGGGAGCTGTTTTTT
CSASVVSGELFF
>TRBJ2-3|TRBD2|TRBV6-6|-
TGTGCCAGCACTAGCGGGGGGGGCTCAGATACGCAGTATTTT
CASTSGGGSDTQYF
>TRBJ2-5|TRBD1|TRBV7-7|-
TGTGCCAGCTCCCAAAACAGGGGGACCCAGTACTTC
CASSQNRGTQYF
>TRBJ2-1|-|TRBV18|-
TGTGCCAGCTCACCAGGAGCCAGGGGTGAGCAGTTCTTC
CASSPGARGEQFF
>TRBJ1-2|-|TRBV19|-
TGTGCCAGTAGTATAGACTGGCAGAAGCCCTATGGCTACACCTTC
CASSIDWQKPYGYTF
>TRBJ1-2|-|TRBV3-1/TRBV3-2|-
TGTGCCAGCAGCCAAGGTCGGGGGGATGGCTACACCTTC
CASSQGRGDGYTF
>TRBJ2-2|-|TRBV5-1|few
TGCGCCAGCAGCTTAATGGCCGGGGAGCTGTTTTTT
CASSLMAGELFF
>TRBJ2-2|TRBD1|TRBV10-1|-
TGCGCCAGCAGTAGGGACAGACCGAACACCGGGGAGCTGTTTTTT
CASSRDRPNTGELFF
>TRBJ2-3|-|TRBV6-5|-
TGTGCCAGCAGTTCACAGACAGGAGCCACAGATACGCAGTATTTT
CASSSQTGATDTQYF
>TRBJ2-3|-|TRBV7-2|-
TGTGCCAGCAGCCCCCGGACTAACACAGATACGCAGTATTTT
CASSPRTNTDTQYF
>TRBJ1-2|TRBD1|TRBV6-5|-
TGTGCCAGCAGTTCCGGGACAGGGGGGGGCTACACCTTC
CASSSGTGGGYTF
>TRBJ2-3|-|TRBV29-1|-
TGCAGCGTTGAGGGGTGGGGCACAGATACGCAGTATTTT
CSVEGWGTDTQYF
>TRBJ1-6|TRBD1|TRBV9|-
TGTGCCAGCAGCGTGGGACAGGGGGGTTCACCCCTCCACTTT
CASSVGQGGSPLHF
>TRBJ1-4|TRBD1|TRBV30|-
TGTGCCTGGAATCGACAGGGTAATGAAAAACTGTTTTTT
CAWNRQGNEKLFF
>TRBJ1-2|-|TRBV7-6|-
TGTGCCAGCAGCCCGCTTCGGACAGAGGGCTACACCTTC
CASSPLRTEGYTF
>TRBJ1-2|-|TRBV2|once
TGTGCCAGCAGGGACCCCGGGGGGGGGTACTATGGCTACACCTTC
CASRDPGGGYYGYTF
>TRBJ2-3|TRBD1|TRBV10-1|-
TGCGCCAGCAGTGAGTCGAACAGGGGATCAGATACGCAGTATTTT
CASSESNRGSDTQYF
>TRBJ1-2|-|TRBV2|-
TGTGCCAGCAGTGAAGAGAAGGGGGAATACTATGGCTACACCTTC
CASSEEKGEYYGYTF